The subject of this entry is one T cell receptor beta chain. Its antigen is currently unknown. The data stem from a study of vaccination effects on CD4 cells after COVID-19. Assay: immunoSEQ multiplex PCR; the TCRdb copy retains only in-frame clones and omits some. The sample yields 25,000 to 35,000 clones, approximately 78% seen once. Findings of the study overall: The study found that only 1 of 255 vaccine-induced clones from healthy vaccinees cross-reacted with common cold coronaviruses. The study dataset contains few convalescent patients and includes no early post-infection timepoints.

Sequencing was preceded by expansion of antigen-specific CD4+ T cells with viral peptide pools in the ViraFEST assay. CD4+ T cell isolation took place after 10 days of culture. Either the BNT162b2 or mRNA-1273 vaccine was given to participants in two doses. On both days 3 and 7, half of the culture medium was replaced with IL-2 medium. Looked up from germline, CDR1 is MDHEN and CDR2 is SYDVKM. The V and J ends lost 7 bases and 8 bases, in that order; junction bases with no gene match: 2. The CDR3 totals 12 residues. The source is a human donor who received a COVID-19 vaccine. Some clones in this sample may be carry-over from other donors' samples. This chain joins TRBV28 and TRBJ1-6, with 7 positions matching TRBD1. The input for sequencing was CD4+ T cells from PBMCs cultured with HCoV-NL63 spike peptides, taken after COVID-19 vaccination. CDR3 amino acids: CASTQGDSPLHF. CDR3 in DNA: TGTGCCAGCACCCAGGGGGATTCACCCCTCCACTTT.